Following are 16 T cell receptor beta chains from one sample sequenced in a study of shared clonotypes between healthy human individuals. Naive CD8 cells were CD45RO-negative, positively selected for CCR7, excluding terminally differentiated effector memory CD45RA+ cells. TCRdb's copy holds only in-frame clones and misses some; the assay was immunoSEQ multiplex PCR. This table holds over 2 million clones, over 85% found once. The sample taken for sequencing was naive CD8+ T cells sorted from blood. These receptor sequences come from a man aged 18 to 29 in good health.

V usage is TRBV4-3 and J usage is TRBJ2-3; no reliable D call. The germline V gene encodes CDR1 LGHNA and CDR2 YSLEER. This CDR3 has 17 residues. Deletions cut 1 base from V and 0 bases from J, with 14 bases between. This chain's CDR3 is CASSQGRVETSTDTQYF. The CDR3 region has the DNA TGCGCCAGCAGCCAAGGAAGGGTGGAGACTAGCACAGATACGCAGTATTTT.

The chain recombines TRBV5-8 with TRBJ1-3, with a possible D match to TRBD1 (5 bases). Trimming removed 6 bases from V and 0 bases from J, with 19 bases in between. The CDR3 consists of 17 residues. Germline V gene sequence: CDR1 SGHTS, CDR2 YDEGEE. CDR3 DNA: TGTGCCAGCACCACGGATCAGGGAGAGGGCTCTGGAAACACCATATATTTT. Translation gives CASTTDQGEGSGNTIYF.

Here the CDR3 DNA reads TGTGCCAGCAGCGCAGAGGACGGAAGCACAGATACGCAGTATTTT. Protein product: CASSAEDGSTDTQYF. J is TRBJ2-3 and V is TRBV2; D uncertain. V lost 6 bases and J lost 0, with 13 bases in between. The V gene's germline CDR1 is SNHLY and CDR2 FYNNEI. The CDR3 is made up of 15 amino acids.

As regards this clone: Germline and junction disagree at one end, which may indicate a read error. V usage is TRBV7-7 and J usage is TRBJ2-1, with TRBD1 matching over 8 bases. Per germline, CDR1 SSHAT and CDR2 FNYEAQ (reference sequence). The CDR3 totals 16 residues. CDR3 nucleotides: TGTGCTAGCAGCTTAGGTGGACAGGGAGTATACAATGAGCAGTTCTTC. It yields the protein CASSLGGQGVYNEQFF.

J is TRBJ2-7 and V is TRBV6-5, with 7 bases lining up with TRBD1. Trimming took 4 bases from V and 6 from J; bases not matched to a gene: 6. Germline V CDR1 and CDR2: MNHEY, SVGAGI. The CDR3 covers 13 residues. The CDR3 DNA is TGTGCCAGCAGTTCGACAGGGTTTCTCGAGCAGTACTTC. This sequence encodes CASSSTGFLEQYF.

V and J are TRBV7-9 and TRBJ2-7, with unresolved D. CDR3 length: 14 amino acids. V was cut by 2 bases and J by 0 bases, with 8 bases left in between. The V gene's germline CDR1 is SEHNR and CDR2 FQNEAQ (reference sequence). CDR3 region: CASSLSPSSYEQYF. CDR3 DNA sequence: TGTGCCAGCAGCTTAAGCCCGAGCTCCTACGAGCAGTACTTC.

This sequence joins TRBV11-2 and TRBJ2-4; a weak D match, TRBD2 (6 bases). The V and J ends lost 1 base and 9 bases respectively, with 25 bases between them. In germline, CDR1 is SGHAT, CDR2 FQNNGV. The CDR3 is 18 residues long. CDR3 sequence (DNA): TGTGCCAGCAGCTTAGGACCCGTCGATTCCGGCCGGGAGATCATTCAGTACTTC. This sequence encodes CASSLGPVDSGREIIQYF.

This chain connects TRBV29-1 to TRBJ2-1; 7 bases line up with TRBD2. The CDR3 loop spans 14 amino acids. Germline CDR1 reads SQVTM; CDR2 reads ANQGSEA. V gave up 2 bases and J gave up 8 bases; unmatched junction bases: 9. The CDR3: CSVEKAGGGYEQFF. The DNA of the CDR3 is TGCAGCGTTGAAAAGGCCGGCGGGGGTTATGAGCAGTTCTTC.

The table lists this clone with a count of one. The chain joins TRBV10-3 to TRBJ2-3, with TRBD2 matching 9 bases. The CDR3 extends over 18 amino acids. V lost 5 bases and J lost 2; bases outside the gene matches: 14. CDR1 and CDR2 from the germline V gene are ENHRY and SYGVKD. The CDR3 coding sequence is TGTGCCATCAGTCCCGTCAAAGGAGCGGGGGGACACACAGATACGCAGTATTTT. It codes for CAISPVKGAGGHTDTQYF.

This clone has a single count. The V call is TRBV28, the J call TRBJ1-1; TRBD1 aligns across 10 bases. V dropped 6 bases and J dropped 2; count of bases not matched to a gene: 6. CDR3 length equals 15 residues. CDR1 and CDR2 from the germline V gene are MDHEN and SYDVKM. The CDR3 DNA reads TGTGCCAGCAGCAAACGGACAGGGGGAAACACTGAAGCTTTCTTT. Its protein is CASSKRTGGNTEAFF.

V usage is TRBV19 and J usage is TRBJ1-5; a weak D match, TRBD1 (5 bases). V was pared by 3 bases and J by 6 bases, with 15 bases between. Looked up from germline, CDR1 is LNHDA and CDR2 is SQIVND (reference sequence). This CDR3 comprises 15 residues. The CDR3: CASSIYRMYGQPQHF. CDR3 in DNA: TGTGCCAGTAGTATTTACAGGATGTACGGTCAGCCCCAGCATTTT. Using reference TRBV19 and TRBJ1-5 for the parts outside the CDR3, the full variable domain is DGGITQSPKYLFRKEGQNVTLSCEQNLNHDAMYWYRQDPGQGLRLIYYSQIVNDFQKGDIAEGYSVSREKKESFPLTVTSAQKNPTAFYLCASSIYRMYGQPQHFGDGTRLSIL.

V is TRBV7-2 and J is TRBJ2-3; the D is unclear. CDR1 SGHTA and CDR2 FQGNSA come from the germline V gene. The CDR3 covers 17 residues. V was shortened by 4 bases and J by 2 bases, with 19 bases between the two germline ends. The CDR3 region is CASSSLSGITNTDTQYF. CDR3 nucleotides: TGTGCCAGCAGCTCCCTCTCGGGTATCACCAACACAGATACGCAGTATTTT.

Remarks on this clone: Other nucleotide sequences in the sample specify the same CDR3. The rearrangement joins TRBV9 to TRBJ1-3; D unresolved. Germline V CDR1 and CDR2: SGDLS, YYNGEE. This CDR3 is 14 amino acids long. Deletions cut 0 bases from V and 4 bases from J, with 8 bases between. The CDR3 coding sequence is TGTGCCAGCAGCGTAGCCGCTGGGGGAAACACCATATATTTT. Encoded protein: CASSVAAGGNTIYF. Based on the CDR3 plus reference TRBV9 and TRBJ1-3, the full variable domain is DSGVTQTPKHLITATGQRVTLRCSPRSGDLSVYWYQQSLDQGLQFLIQYYNGEERAKGNILERFSAQQFPDLHSELNLSSLELGDSALYFCASSVAAGGNTIYFGEGSWLTVV.

The CDR3 region has the DNA TGTGCCTGGAGCCACGCCGGGCGAGAGCAGTTCTTC. This sequence encodes CAWSHAGREQFF. The V and J genes are TRBV30 and TRBJ2-1; D is uncertain. The CDR3 totals 12 residues. The V gene's germline CDR1 is GTSNPN and CDR2 SVGIG (reference sequence). Between the trimmed V and J ends, which lost 3 bases and 10 bases, there was a span of 13 bases.

This rearrangement joins TRBV30 to TRBJ1-3; no definite D call. Per the germline V gene, CDR1 is GTSNPN and CDR2 is SVGIG (reference sequence). The CDR3 is 13 amino acids. The germline V and J ends were trimmed by 2 bases and 1 base, with 6 bases remaining between them. DNA for the CDR3: TGTGCCTGGAGTTGGGGATCTGGAAACACCATATATTTT. It encodes CAWSWGSGNTIYF.

The chain couples TRBV13 to TRBJ2-7; the D call may be TRBD1 or TRBD2 (5 bases each). The germline CDR1 and CDR2 sequences are PRHDT and FYEKMQ (reference sequence). The CDR3 is 16 residues long. The V gene lost 5 bases and the J gene lost 2 bases, with 19 bases spanning the gap. The CDR3 protein is CASSAIGGSTTYEQYF. The CDR3 nucleotides are TGTGCCAGCAGCGCAATTGGGGGATCAACAACCTACGAGCAGTACTTC.